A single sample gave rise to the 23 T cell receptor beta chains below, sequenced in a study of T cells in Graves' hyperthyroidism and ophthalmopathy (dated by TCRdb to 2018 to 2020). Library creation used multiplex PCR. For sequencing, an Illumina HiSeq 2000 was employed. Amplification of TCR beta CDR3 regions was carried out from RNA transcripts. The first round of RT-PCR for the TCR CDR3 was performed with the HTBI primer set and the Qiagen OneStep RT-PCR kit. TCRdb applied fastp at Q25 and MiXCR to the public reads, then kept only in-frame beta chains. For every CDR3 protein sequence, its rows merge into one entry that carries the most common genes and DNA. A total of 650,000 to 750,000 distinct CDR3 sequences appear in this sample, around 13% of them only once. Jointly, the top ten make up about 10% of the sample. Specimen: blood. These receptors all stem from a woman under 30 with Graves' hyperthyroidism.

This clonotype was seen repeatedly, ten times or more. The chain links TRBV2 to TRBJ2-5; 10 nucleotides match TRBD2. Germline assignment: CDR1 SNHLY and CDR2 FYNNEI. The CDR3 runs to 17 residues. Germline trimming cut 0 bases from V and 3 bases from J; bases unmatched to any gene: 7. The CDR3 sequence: CASSEAGSGRGKETQYF. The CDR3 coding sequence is TGTGCCAGCAGTGAAGCGGGGAGCGGGAGGGGTAAAGAGACCCAGTACTTC.

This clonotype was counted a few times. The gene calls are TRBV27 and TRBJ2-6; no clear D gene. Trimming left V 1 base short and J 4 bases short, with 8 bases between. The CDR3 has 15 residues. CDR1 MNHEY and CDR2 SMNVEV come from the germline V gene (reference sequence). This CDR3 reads CASSLFLAGANVLTF. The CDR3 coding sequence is TGTGCCAGCAGTTTATTTTTGGCGGGGGCCAACGTCCTGACTTTC.

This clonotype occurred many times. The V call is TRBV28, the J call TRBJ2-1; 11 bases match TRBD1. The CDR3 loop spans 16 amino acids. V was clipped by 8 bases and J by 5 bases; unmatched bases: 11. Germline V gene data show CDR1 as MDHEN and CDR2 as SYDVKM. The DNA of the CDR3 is TGTGCCAGCGAAGGAGAAGGGACAGGGGGACACAATGAGCAGTTCTTC. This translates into CASEGEGTGGHNEQFF. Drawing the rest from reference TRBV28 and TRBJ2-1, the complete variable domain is DVKVTQSSRYLVKRTGEKVFLECVQDMDHENMFWYRQDPGLGLRLIYFSYDVKMKEKGDIPEGYSVSREKKERFSLILESASTNQTSMYLCASEGEGTGGHNEQFFGPGTRLTVL.

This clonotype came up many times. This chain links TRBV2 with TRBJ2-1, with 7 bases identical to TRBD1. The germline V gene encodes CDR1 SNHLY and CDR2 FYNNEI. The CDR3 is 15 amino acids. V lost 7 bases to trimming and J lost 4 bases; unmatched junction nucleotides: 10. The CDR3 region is CASTARGQAYNEQFF. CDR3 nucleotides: TGTGCCAGCACCGCTCGAGGACAGGCTTACAATGAGCAGTTCTTC.

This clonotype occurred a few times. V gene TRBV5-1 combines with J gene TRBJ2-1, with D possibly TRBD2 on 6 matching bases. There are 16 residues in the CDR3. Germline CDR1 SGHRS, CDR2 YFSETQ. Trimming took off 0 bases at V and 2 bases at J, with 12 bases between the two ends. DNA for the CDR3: TGCGCCAGCAGCTTGGGGGAGGTCCAACCCTACAATGAGCAGTTCTTC. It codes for CASSLGEVQPYNEQFF.

The CDR3 protein is CASSYRLAGVDGTDTQYF. CDR3 DNA sequence: TGTGCCAGCAGTTACCGGCTAGCGGGAGTCGATGGCACAGATACGCAGTATTTT. The V gene is TRBV6-6, the J gene TRBJ2-3, with 10 nucleotides matching TRBD2. V lost 2 bases and J lost 1; bases outside the gene matches: 9. The CDR3 spans 18 residues. Germline CDR1 reads MNHNY; CDR2 reads SVGAGI (reference sequence).

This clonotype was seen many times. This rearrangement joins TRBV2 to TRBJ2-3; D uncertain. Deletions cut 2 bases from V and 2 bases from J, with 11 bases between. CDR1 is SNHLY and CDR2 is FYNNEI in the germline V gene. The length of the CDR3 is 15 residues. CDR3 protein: CASSELISTTDTQYF. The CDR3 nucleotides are TGTGCCAGCAGTGAACTGATATCGACCACAGATACGCAGTATTTT.

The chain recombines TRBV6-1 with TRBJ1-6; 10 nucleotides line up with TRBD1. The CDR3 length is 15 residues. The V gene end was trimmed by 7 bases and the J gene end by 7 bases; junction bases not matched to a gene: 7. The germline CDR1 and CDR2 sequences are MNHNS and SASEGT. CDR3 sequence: CASTYGGQGNSPLHF. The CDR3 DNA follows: TGTGCCAGCACCTACGGGGGACAGGGGAATTCACCCCTCCACTTT.

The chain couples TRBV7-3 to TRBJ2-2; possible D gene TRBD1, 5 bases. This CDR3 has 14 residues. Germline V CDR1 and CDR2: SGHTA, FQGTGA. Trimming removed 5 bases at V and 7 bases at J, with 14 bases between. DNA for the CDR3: TGTGCCAGCAGCATTACAGGACCCAACGGGGAGCTGTTTTTT. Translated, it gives CASSITGPNGELFF.

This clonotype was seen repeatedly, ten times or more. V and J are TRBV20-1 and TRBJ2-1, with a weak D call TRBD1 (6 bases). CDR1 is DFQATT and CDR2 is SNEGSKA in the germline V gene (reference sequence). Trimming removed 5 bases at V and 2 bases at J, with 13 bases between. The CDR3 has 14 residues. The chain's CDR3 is CSASDRRTYNEQFF. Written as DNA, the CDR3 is TGCAGTGCTTCCGACAGGAGGACCTACAATGAGCAGTTCTTC.

The CDR3 protein is CSASRGPYEQYF. CDR3 coding DNA: TGCAGCGCCTCCAGGGGGCCCTACGAGCAGTACTTC. The V and J genes are TRBV29-1 and TRBJ2-7, with 8 bases that match TRBD1. With 7 bases clipped from V and 2 bases from J, the junction kept 4 bases outside the gene matches. CDR3 size: 12 residues. Germline CDR1 SQVTM, CDR2 ANQGSEA.

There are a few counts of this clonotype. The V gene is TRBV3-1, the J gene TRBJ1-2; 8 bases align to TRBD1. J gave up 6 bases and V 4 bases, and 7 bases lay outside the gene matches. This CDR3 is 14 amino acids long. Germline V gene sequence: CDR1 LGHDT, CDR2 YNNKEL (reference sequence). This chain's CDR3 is CASSLMGQVNGYTF. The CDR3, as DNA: TGTGCCAGCAGCCTTATGGGACAGGTAAATGGCTACACCTTC.

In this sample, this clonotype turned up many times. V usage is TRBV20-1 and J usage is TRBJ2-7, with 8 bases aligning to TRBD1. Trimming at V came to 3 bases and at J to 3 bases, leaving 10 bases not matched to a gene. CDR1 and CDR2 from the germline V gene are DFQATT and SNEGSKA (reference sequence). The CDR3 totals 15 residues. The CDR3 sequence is CSARGTRGQVYEQYF. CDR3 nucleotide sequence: TGCAGTGCTAGGGGAACCAGGGGGCAAGTCTACGAGCAGTACTTC.

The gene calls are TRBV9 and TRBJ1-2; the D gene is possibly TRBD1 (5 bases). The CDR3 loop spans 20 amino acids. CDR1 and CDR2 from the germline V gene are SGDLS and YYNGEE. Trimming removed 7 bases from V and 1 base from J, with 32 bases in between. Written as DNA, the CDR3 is TGTGCCAGCTTCGGGGCGGTCCGTTGGGGCGCGGGGGAATTTAACTATGGCTACACCTTC. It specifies CASFGAVRWGAGEFNYGYTF.

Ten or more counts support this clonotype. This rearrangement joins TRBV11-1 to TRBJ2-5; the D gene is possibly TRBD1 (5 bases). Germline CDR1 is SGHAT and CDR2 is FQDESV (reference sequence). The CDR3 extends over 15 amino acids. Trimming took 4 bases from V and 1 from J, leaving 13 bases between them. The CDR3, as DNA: TGTGCCAGCAGCTACAGGAGTGTGGGCCAAGAGACCCAGTACTTC. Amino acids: CASSYRSVGQETQYF.

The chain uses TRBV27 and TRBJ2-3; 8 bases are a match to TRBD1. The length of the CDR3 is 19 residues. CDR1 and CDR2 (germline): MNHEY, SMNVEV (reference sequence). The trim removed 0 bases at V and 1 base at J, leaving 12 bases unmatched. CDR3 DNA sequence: TGTGCCAGCAGTTTATCTGGGCCAGGGGGCACGTTTGGCACAGATACGCAGTATTTT. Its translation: CASSLSGPGGTFGTDTQYF.

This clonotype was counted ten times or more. CDR3: CASSLDSGRGLYEQYF. CDR3 in DNA: TGTGCCAGCAGCTTAGATTCCGGCAGGGGGTTGTACGAGCAGTACTTC. This chain connects TRBV11-2 to TRBJ2-7; TRBD1 matches 7 bases. V lost 0 bases and J lost 4; bases outside the gene matches: 9. The CDR3 length is 16 residues. From germline, CDR1 is SGHAT and CDR2 FQNNGV.

The chain's CDR3 is CASSWTDKGKEYNEQFF. CDR3 DNA sequence: TGTGCCAGCAGTTGGACTGACAAGGGAAAGGAGTACAATGAGCAGTTCTTC. The V and J genes are TRBV12-3 or TRBV12-4 and TRBJ2-1; D perhaps matches TRBD2 (5 bases). The CDR3 is made up of 17 amino acids. V lost 4 bases and J lost 4, with 20 bases in between.

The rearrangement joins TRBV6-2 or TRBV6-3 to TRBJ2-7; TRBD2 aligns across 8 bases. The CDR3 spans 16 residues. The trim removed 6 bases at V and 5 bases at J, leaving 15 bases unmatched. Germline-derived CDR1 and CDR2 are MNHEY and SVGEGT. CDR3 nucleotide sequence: TGTGCCAGCAGCCGATCCTCCGGGACTAGGCGTGACGAGCAGTACTTC. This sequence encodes CASSRSSGTRRDEQYF.

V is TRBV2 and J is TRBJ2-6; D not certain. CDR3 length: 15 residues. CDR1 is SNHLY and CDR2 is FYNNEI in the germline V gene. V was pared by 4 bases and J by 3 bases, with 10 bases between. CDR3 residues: CASSAGSVGANVLTF. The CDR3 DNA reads TGTGCCAGCAGTGCCGGGTCGGTTGGGGCCAACGTCCTGACTTTC. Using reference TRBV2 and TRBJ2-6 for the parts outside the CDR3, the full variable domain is EPEVTQTPSHQVTQMGQEVILRCVPISNHLYFYWYRQILGQKVEFLVSFYNNEISEKSEIFDDQFSVERPDGSNFTLKIRSTKLEDSAMYFCASSAGSVGANVLTFGAGSRLTVL.

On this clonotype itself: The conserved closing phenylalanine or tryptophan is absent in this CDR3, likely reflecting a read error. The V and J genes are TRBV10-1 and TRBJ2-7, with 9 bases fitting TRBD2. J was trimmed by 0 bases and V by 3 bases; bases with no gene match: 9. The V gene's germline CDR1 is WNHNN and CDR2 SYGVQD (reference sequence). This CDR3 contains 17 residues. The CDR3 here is CASSDGGSGGSSYEQYL. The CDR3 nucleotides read TGCGCCAGCAGTGATGGGGGGAGCGGGGGGAGCTCCTACGAGCAGTACCTC.

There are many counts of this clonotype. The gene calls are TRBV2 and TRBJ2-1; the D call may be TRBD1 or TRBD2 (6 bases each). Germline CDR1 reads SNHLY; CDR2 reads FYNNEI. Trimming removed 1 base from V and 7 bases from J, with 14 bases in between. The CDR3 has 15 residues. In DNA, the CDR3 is TGTGCCAGCAGTGAAGAGAGGGGGGTCGGGAATGAGCAGTTCTTC. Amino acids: CASSEERGVGNEQFF.

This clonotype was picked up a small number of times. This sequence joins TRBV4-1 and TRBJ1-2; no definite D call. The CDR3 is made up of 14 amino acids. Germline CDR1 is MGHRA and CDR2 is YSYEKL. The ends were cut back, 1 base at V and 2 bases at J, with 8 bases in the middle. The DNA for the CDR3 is TGCGCCAGCAGCCAAGTTGGCGCGAACTATGGCTACACCTTC. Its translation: CASSQVGANYGYTF.